A single T cell receptor (beta chain) is shown here with its context. PCR employed 60 Vbeta and 13 Jbeta primers. Clones were sequenced by immunoSEQ multiplex PCR, and TCRdb holds only the in-frame ones, with some missing. The sample has some 150,000 clones, about 80% seen once. CDR3 size: 14 residues. From germline, CDR1 is SGHTA and CDR2 FQGNSA. With 1 base removed from V and 2 bases from J, the gap between germline ends came to 9 bases. The data are from a study of cytomegalovirus exposure and HLA in healthy donors. The sequenced sample consisted of PBMCs. V and J are TRBV7-2 and TRBJ2-7, with D hard to call. This TCR came from a young man in good health and CMV-seropositive. The CDR3 region is CASSLGRITYEQYF. The CDR3 DNA reads as TGTGCCAGCAGCTTAGGGCGGATAACCTACGAGCAGTACTTC.